This entry lists 25 T cell receptor beta chains sequenced from one sample in a study of blood T cell repertoires in COVID-19. Generated by immunoSEQ multiplex PCR, the TCRdb table keeps only in-frame clones and is missing some. This table holds fewer than 25,000 clones, around 86% found once. Sequences were obtained from peripheral blood. The receptors stem from a human donor with active COVID-19. The donor label of this sample is uncertain.

The gene calls are TRBV19 and TRBJ2-3; 11 nucleotides align to TRBD1. The CDR3 is made up of 16 amino acids. The germline gives CDR1 LNHDA, CDR2 SQIVND (reference sequence). V gave up 4 bases and J gave up 4 bases; unmatched junction bases: 7. CDR3 nucleotide sequence: TGTGCCAGTAGTAGGACAGGGGGCGTCTTCTCAGATACGCAGTATTTT. Its protein product is CASSRTGGVFSDTQYF.

The chain recombines TRBV11-3 with TRBJ2-7; 10 nucleotides agree with TRBD1. Germline V lookup: CDR1 SGHNT, CDR2 YENEEA. V shed 0 bases, J shed 5 bases, and the junction held 4 bases outside the gene matches. The CDR3 is 15 amino acids. The CDR3 region has the DNA TGTGCCAGCAGCTTAGAGGGGACAGGGGTCCACGAGCAGTACTTC. Amino acid sequence: CASSLEGTGVHEQYF. Drawing the rest from reference TRBV11-3 and TRBJ2-7, the complete variable domain is EAGVVQSPRYKIIEKKQPVAFWCNPISGHNTLYWYLQNLGQGPELLIRYENEEAVDDSQLPKDRFSAERLKGVDSTLKIQPAELGDSAVYLCASSLEGTGVHEQYFGPGTRLTVT.

This clone was recorded once. The chain couples TRBV3-1 (or the pseudogene TRBV3-2) to TRBJ1-5; D is possibly TRBD1 (6 bases). The germline V and J ends were trimmed by 2 bases and 1 base, with 9 bases remaining between them. The germline CDR1 and CDR2 sequences are LGHDT and YNNKEL (reference sequence). The CDR3 runs to 15 residues. CDR3 nucleotides: TGTGCCAGCAGCCAACAGACAGGAAGCAATCAGCCCCAGCATTTT. Translated: CASSQQTGSNQPQHF.

The V and J genes are TRBV4-2 and TRBJ2-1, with a tentative D call TRBD1 (6 bases). This CDR3 has 15 residues. Trimming stripped 3 bases from V and 2 bases from J, with 11 bases between. The germline V gene encodes CDR1 LGHNA and CDR2 YNFKEQ. The CDR3, as DNA: TGTGCCAGCAGCCAGGTACAGGGACCCTACAATGAGCAGTTCTTC. It is translated as CASSQVQGPYNEQFF.

The chain uses TRBV19 and TRBJ1-2; 8 nucleotides agree with TRBD1. This CDR3 is 16 amino acids long. Germline V gene sequence: CDR1 LNHDA, CDR2 SQIVND (reference sequence). V dropped 10 bases and J dropped 3; count of bases not matched to a gene: 16. CDR3 nucleotides: TGTGCCACCTTAATGCAGGGCCGGGGACAGGACTATGGCTACACCTTC. Its translation: CATLMQGRGQDYGYTF.

This sequence joins TRBV5-4 and TRBJ2-3; D unresolved. The CDR3 sequence is 15 residues long. Germline V lookup: CDR1 SGHNT, CDR2 YYREEE (reference sequence). The ends were cut back, 0 bases at V and 6 bases at J, with 14 bases in the middle. CDR3 amino acids: CASSLVPTRLDTQYF. CDR3 bases: TGTGCCAGCAGCTTGGTACCAACCCGGTTGGATACGCAGTATTTT.

The chain couples TRBV6-2 or TRBV6-3 to TRBJ1-1; D unclear. CDR3 length: 13 amino acids. V shed 4 bases and J shed 2 bases, with 8 bases lying between them. The germline V gene has CDR1 MNHEY and CDR2 SVGEGT. CDR3 in amino acids: CASSLRLNTEAFF. The CDR3 coding sequence is TGTGCCAGCAGTTTACGACTAAACACTGAAGCTTTCTTT.

The chain links TRBV9 to TRBJ1-1, with a tentative D call TRBD1 (6 bases). CDR3 length equals 15 residues. Germline V gene lookup returns CDR1 SGDLS and CDR2 YYNGEE. V was pared by 4 bases and J by 0 bases, with 13 bases between. CDR3 DNA sequence: TGTGCCAGCAGCCGACAGGTCTCCATGAACACTGAAGCTTTCTTT. Encoded protein: CASSRQVSMNTEAFF.

This chain uses TRBV7-9 with TRBJ2-7; D unclear. Germline CDR1 and CDR2: SEHNR and FQNEAQ (reference sequence). Trimming removed 1 base at V and 12 bases at J, with 13 bases between. This CDR3 region has 12 residues. The CDR3 DNA reads TGTGCCAGCAGCTTAGTGGCCACGGGTCTGTACTTC. It encodes CASSLVATGLYF.

This chain links TRBV28 with TRBJ2-3, with 10 bases lining up with TRBD2. Germline CDR1 is MDHEN and CDR2 is SYDVKM. This CDR3 region has 13 residues. Germline trimming cut 8 bases from V and 10 bases from J; bases unmatched to any gene: 9. The CDR3 protein is CASGSSGSGAQYF. The CDR3 DNA follows: TGTGCCAGCGGCTCTAGCGGGAGCGGCGCGCAGTATTTT.

By share of the sample, this clone is medium-sized. This specimen includes other DNA sequences encoding the same CDR3. In DNA, the CDR3 is TGTGCCAGCAGCCAAGACAGGACTAGCGGGAACGAGCAGTACTTC. Translation: CASSQDRTSGNEQYF. The rearrangement joins TRBV4-2 to TRBJ2-7; 12 nucleotides line up with TRBD2. The length of the CDR3 is 15 residues. CDR1 is LGHNA, CDR2 YNFKEQ, per germline. The V and J ends lost 0 bases and 5 bases, in that order; junction bases with no gene match: 2.

The chain recombines TRBV11-2 with TRBJ2-5; 8 bases are a match to TRBD1. CDR3 length: 15 amino acids. From germline, CDR1 is SGHAT and CDR2 FQNNGV. V shed 1 base and J 4 bases; nucleotides not matched to a gene: 5. The CDR3 spells CASSLGAGGAETQYF. Written as DNA, the CDR3 is TGTGCCAGCAGCTTAGGGGCAGGGGGCGCAGAGACCCAGTACTTC.

The genes are TRBV27 and TRBJ1-4; D unclear. This CDR3 has 14 residues. With 3 bases removed from V and 7 bases from J, the gap between germline ends came to 12 bases. CDR1 MNHEY and CDR2 SMNVEV come from the germline V gene (reference sequence). CDR3 loop: CASSFGGISEKLFF. CDR3 nucleotides: TGTGCCAGCAGTTTTGGAGGGATAAGTGAAAAACTGTTTTTT.

The rearrangement links TRBV27 to TRBJ2-7; possibly TRBD1 for D (5 bases). Germline V gene lookup returns CDR1 MNHEY and CDR2 SMNVEV (reference sequence). CDR3 size: 14 residues. V lost 3 bases, J lost 4 bases, and 13 bases lay in between. The CDR3 nucleotides read TGTGCCAGCAGTTTCCGCGTGGGGCGATACGAGCAGTACTTC. It yields the protein CASSFRVGRYEQYF.

The rearrangement links TRBV7-3 to TRBJ2-3, with 7 bases identical to TRBD2. V gave up 5 bases and J gave up 4 bases; unmatched junction bases: 6. CDR1 and CDR2 from the germline V gene are SGHTA and FQGTGA. This CDR3 region has 14 residues. CDR3 bases: TGTGCCAGCAGCGTGGGACTAAACTCAGATACGCAGTATTTT. It encodes CASSVGLNSDTQYF.

This clone was seen more than once but under ten times. This chain connects TRBV7-3 to TRBJ2-2; 7 nucleotides agree with TRBD2. The CDR3 sequence is 19 residues long. J was trimmed by 0 bases and V by 6 bases; bases with no gene match: 16. CDR1 and CDR2 (germline): SGHTA, FQGTGA. CDR3 region: CASSSITAGDSSNTGELFF. CDR3 nucleotides: TGTGCCAGCAGTTCAATCACCGCGGGAGATTCTTCGAACACCGGGGAGCTGTTTTTT.

The chain couples TRBV12-3 or TRBV12-4 to TRBJ2-7; D gene ambiguous. Deletions cut 4 bases from V and 2 bases from J, with 6 bases between. This CDR3 region has 12 residues. CDR3 nucleotide sequence: TGTGCCAGCAGTTCGACTGCCTACGAGCAGTACTTC. It translates to CASSSTAYEQYF.

The V call is TRBV7-8, the J call TRBJ1-3, with D unresolved. The CDR3 is made up of 14 amino acids. CDR1 and CDR2 from the germline V gene are SGHVS and FQNEAQ. V shed 1 base and J shed 4 bases, with 8 bases lying between them. In DNA form, the CDR3 reads TGTGCCAGCAGCTTAGATGCGGTGGGAAACACCATATATTTT. Protein product: CASSLDAVGNTIYF.

V gene TRBV19 combines with J gene TRBJ2-1, with 10 bases lining up with TRBD2. CDR3 length equals 16 residues. Germline V gene data show CDR1 as LNHDA and CDR2 as SQIVND (reference sequence). V was pared by 3 bases and J by 8 bases, with 10 bases of the junction left unmatched. CDR3 residues: CASSMWGMTSGHEQFF. CDR3 DNA: TGTGCCAGTAGTATGTGGGGGATGACTAGCGGGCATGAGCAGTTCTTC.

The rearrangement joins TRBV15 to TRBJ2-7; 10 bases align to TRBD2. The CDR3 totals 14 residues. Germline CDR1 LNHNV, CDR2 YYDKDF (reference sequence). The J segment lost 7 bases and the V segment lost 0 bases, leaving 3 bases of the junction unmatched. CDR3 sequence (DNA): TGTGCCACCAGCAGAGATTGGACTAGCGGTGAGCAGTACTTC. Translation: CATSRDWTSGEQYF.

V is TRBV19 and J is TRBJ2-7; 7 bases align to TRBD2. The junction had 8 bases not matched to a gene; V was cut back by 7 bases and J by 2 bases. This CDR3 contains 14 residues. Germline lookup yields CDR1 LNHDA and CDR2 SQIVND (reference sequence). CDR3 amino acids: CASTKAGHTYEQYF. The CDR3, as DNA: TGTGCCAGTACTAAAGCGGGGCACACCTACGAGCAGTACTTC. Full variable domain (remainder filled in from reference TRBV19 and TRBJ2-7): DGGITQSPKYLFRKEGQNVTLSCEQNLNHDAMYWYRQDPGQGLRLIYYSQIVNDFQKGDIAEGYSVSREKKESFPLTVTSAQKNPTAFYLCASTKAGHTYEQYFGPGTRLTVT.

The genes are TRBV24-1 and TRBJ2-5; no reliable D call. The CDR3 has 13 residues. From germline, CDR1 is KGHDR and CDR2 SFDVKD. Trimming took off 4 bases at V and 5 bases at J, with 10 bases between the two ends. CDR3 residues: CATSESDRETQYF. In nucleotides, the CDR3 is TGTGCCACCAGTGAAAGCGACCGGGAGACCCAGTACTTC.

The chain joins TRBV5-8 to TRBJ1-4, with D tentatively TRBD1 (6 bases). CDR3 size: 14 residues. Trimming stripped 0 bases from V and 14 bases from J, with 17 bases between. Germline CDR1 and CDR2: SGHTS and YDEGEE. CDR3 sequence reads: CASSLGQGSVRLFF. DNA of the CDR3: TGTGCCAGCAGCTTGGGGCAGGGGTCGGTCCGGCTGTTTTTT.

This chain joins TRBV4-3 and TRBJ2-7, with TRBD2 matching 7 bases. There are 14 residues in the CDR3. V shed 2 bases and J 6 bases; nucleotides not matched to a gene: 7. Germline lookup yields CDR1 LGHNA and CDR2 YSLEER. The CDR3 spells CASSQLCLAVEQYF. The CDR3 DNA sequence: TGCGCCAGCAGCCAACTCTGTCTAGCGGTCGAGCAGTACTTC.

The chain recombines TRBV29-1 with TRBJ2-1; 10 bases align to TRBD1. Germline loops: CDR1 SQVTM, CDR2 ANQGSEA. This CDR3 is built from 12 residues. Trimming cost V 4 bases and J 9 bases; bases outside gene matches: 3. The CDR3 DNA is TGCAGCGTTGCCGGGACAGGGGTTGAGCAGTTCTTC. This gives the protein CSVAGTGVEQFF.